This T cell receptor beta chain is from a study of shared clonotypes between healthy human individuals. Assay used: immunoSEQ multiplex PCR; TCRdb lists only in-frame clones, some missing. The sample holds approximately 2.3 million clones, approximately 95% seen once. CDR1 and CDR2 (germline): SGHVS, FQNEAQ. This CDR3 is built from 14 residues. Trimming took 6 bases from V and 2 from J, leaving 12 bases between them. This TCR was sampled from a man aged 18 to 30 in good health. Some clones in this sample may be carry-over from other donors' samples. The sequencing sample was made of naive CD4+ T cells from PBMCs. Subset in this sample: CD45RA+ positively selected. The rearrangement links TRBV7-8 to TRBJ2-3, with D uncertain. DNA for the CDR3: TGTGCCAGCAGGTCGGGTTGGGACACAGATACGCAGTATTTT. Encoded protein: CASRSGWDTDTQYF.